One sample yielded the 27 T cell receptor beta chains listed below, sequenced in a study of shared clonotypes between healthy human individuals. Only in-frame clones appear in the TCRdb table, and some are missing; sequencing was by immunoSEQ multiplex PCR. The sample shows 2 million to 2.5 million clones, 85% to 95% of them seen only once. Source material: naive CD4+ T cells sorted from blood. Subset given: CD45RA+ positively selected. These receptors came from a man younger than 35 in good health.

The chain has TRBV6-6 and TRBJ1-6, with TRBD1 matching over 8 bases. In germline, CDR1 is MNHNY, CDR2 SVGAGI (reference sequence). V dropped 6 bases and J dropped 0; count of bases not matched to a gene: 4. The length of the CDR3 is 16 residues. The CDR3 DNA sequence: TGTGCCAGCAGGGGACAGGCTACCTCCTATAATTCACCCCTCCACTTT. This sequence encodes CASRGQATSYNSPLHF.

V usage is TRBV5-6 and J usage is TRBJ2-1; D is unclear. V lost 0 bases, J lost 10 bases, and 11 bases lay in between. CDR1 is SGHDT, CDR2 YYEEEE, per germline. The CDR3 length is 13 residues. The CDR3 coding sequence is TGTGCCAGCAGCTTGGTAGGCGCATACGAGCAGTTCTTC. This sequence encodes CASSLVGAYEQFF. The full variable domain, completed using reference TRBV5-6 and TRBJ2-1, is DAGVTQSPTHLIKTRGQQVTLRCSPKSGHDTVSWYQQALGQGPQFIFQYYEEEERQRGNFPDRFSGHQFPNYSSELNVNALLLGDSALYLCASSLVGAYEQFFGPGTRLTVL.

The V and J genes are TRBV6-5 and TRBJ2-7; perhaps TRBD2 as D (5 bases). The CDR3 is 13 residues long. The germline V gene has CDR1 MNHEY and CDR2 SVGAGI. V was trimmed by 4 bases and J by 4 bases, leaving 11 bases between them. CDR3 nucleotides: TGTGCCAGCAGTTGGGGAGCGGAGTACGAGCAGTACTTC. This translates into CASSWGAEYEQYF.

In DNA, the CDR3 is TGTGCCAGCAGCCGGGTCGGAATCTCCTACAATGAGCAGTTCTTC. Its translation: CASSRVGISYNEQFF. The J gene is TRBJ2-1, the V gene TRBV5-4; D is undetermined. Trimming left V 4 bases short and J 0 bases short, with 11 bases between. CDR1 is SGHNT and CDR2 is YYREEE in the germline V gene (reference sequence). The CDR3 length is 15 residues.

This sequence joins TRBV4-3 and TRBJ1-3; D call uncertain. V dropped 1 base and J dropped 4 bases, with 14 bases sitting between them. The CDR3 has 16 amino acids. The germline CDR1 and CDR2 sequences are LGHNA and YSLEER. The CDR3 loop is CASSQGFTGAGNTIYF. CDR3 DNA sequence: TGCGCCAGCAGCCAAGGGTTTACTGGAGCGGGAAACACCATATATTTT.

The J gene is TRBJ1-1, the V gene TRBV29-1; D is undetermined. CDR3 length: 14 amino acids. V was trimmed by 5 bases and J by 1 base, leaving 14 bases between them. CDR1 SQVTM and CDR2 ANQGSEA come from the germline V gene. The CDR3 DNA reads TGCAGCGTTTCGAAAAGGCTTGAGAACACTGAAGCTTTCTTT. This codes for CSVSKRLENTEAFF.

The rearrangement uses TRBV4-1 and TRBJ2-7; TRBD2 matches 9 bases. Losses at the gene ends were 4 bases for V and 4 bases for J; bases not matched to a gene: 8. This CDR3 has 15 amino acids. Germline assignment: CDR1 MGHRA and CDR2 YSYEKL. CDR3 loop: CASSRAGGDSYEQYF. CDR3 DNA: TGCGCCAGCAGCCGAGCGGGAGGCGATTCGTACGAGCAGTACTTC.

CDR3 protein: CAINFGGGTEAFF. Here the CDR3 DNA reads TGTGCCATCAACTTCGGGGGAGGAACTGAAGCTTTCTTT. The V gene is TRBV10-3, the J gene TRBJ1-1; maybe TRBD1 (5 bases). The germline CDR1 and CDR2 sequences are ENHRY and SYGVKD. The V gene lost 7 bases and the J gene lost 5 bases, with 14 bases spanning the gap. The CDR3 loop spans 13 amino acids.

V is TRBV29-1 and J is TRBJ2-7, with no clear D. Looked up from germline, CDR1 is SQVTM and CDR2 is ANQGSEA. The V end was cut by 4 bases, the J end by 0 bases, with 10 bases between. The CDR3 runs 13 residues. CDR3: CSVARRASYEQYF. CDR3 nucleotides: TGCAGCGTTGCCCGCCGGGCCTCCTACGAGCAGTACTTC.

The J gene is TRBJ2-1, the V gene TRBV5-6; 8 bases align to TRBD2. The germline CDR1 and CDR2 sequences are SGHDT and YYEEEE. Trimming at V came to 5 bases and at J to 7 bases, leaving 11 bases not matched to a gene. This CDR3 is 15 amino acids long. This CDR3 reads CASRKQAGARNEQFF. As DNA, the CDR3 is TGTGCCAGCAGAAAACAAGCGGGAGCCAGGAATGAGCAGTTCTTC.

The rearrangement uses TRBV28 and TRBJ2-7; D may be TRBD1 or TRBD2 (6 bases each). Trimming took off 7 bases at V and 1 base at J, with 14 bases between the two ends. The CDR3 is 14 residues long. Germline assignment: CDR1 MDHEN and CDR2 SYDVKM. The CDR3, as DNA: TGTGCCAGCACCCTAGGAGGGGGGTCCTACGAGCAGTACTTC. This gives the protein CASTLGGGSYEQYF.

This chain connects TRBV9 to TRBJ2-2, with D perhaps TRBD1 (6 bases). CDR1 and CDR2 from the germline V gene are SGDLS and YYNGEE. This CDR3 has 16 amino acids. V lost 0 bases and J lost 5, with 14 bases in between. The CDR3 DNA sequence: TGTGCCAGCAGCGTAGAAGGGGGAAGGAGAACCGGGGAGCTGTTTTTT. Its protein is CASSVEGGRRTGELFF.

The rearrangement joins TRBV5-1 to TRBJ1-4; TRBD1 agrees at 8 bases. CDR3 size: 15 residues. In germline, CDR1 is SGHRS, CDR2 YFSETQ. V lost 5 bases to trimming and J lost 3 bases; unmatched junction nucleotides: 6. In nucleotides, the CDR3 is TGCGCCAGCAGAGTTACAGGGGGTTCTAATGAAAAACTGTTTTTT. As protein: CASRVTGGSNEKLFF.

The V and J genes are TRBV29-1 and TRBJ1-1, with D perhaps matching TRBD1 (6 bases). The CDR3 contains 14 residues. CDR1 SQVTM and CDR2 ANQGSEA come from the germline V gene. V was clipped by 5 bases and J by 4 bases, with 17 bases between them. CDR3 sequence (DNA): TGCAGCGTTCGAGGGGGGACCCTGGGCACTGAAGCTTTCTTT. It encodes CSVRGGTLGTEAFF.

This clone has only one observation. This CDR3 reads CASSLARASGSRNEQYF. The CDR3 region has the DNA TGTGCCAGCAGCTTAGCGAGGGCTAGCGGGAGTAGAAACGAGCAGTACTTC. The chain combines TRBV7-2 with TRBJ2-7, with 10 bases identical to TRBD2. The CDR3 length is 17 residues. Germline trimming cut 0 bases from V and 5 bases from J; bases unmatched to any gene: 10. Germline CDR1 and CDR2: SGHTA and FQGNSA.

The rearrangement uses TRBV30 and TRBJ2-5, with 7 bases matching TRBD1. The CDR3 is made up of 15 amino acids. The junction had 9 bases not matched to a gene; V was cut back by 1 base and J by 4 bases. Germline CDR1 GTSNPN, CDR2 SVGIG (reference sequence). CDR3 coding DNA: TGTGCCTGGAGTGCCTACAGGGGCCCGGGAGAGACCCAGTACTTC. It translates to CAWSAYRGPGETQYF.

CDR3 sequence reads: CASSLGQGAANEQFF. CDR3 coding DNA: TGTGCCAGCAGTTTAGGACAGGGGGCGGCCAATGAGCAGTTCTTC. This rearrangement joins TRBV2 to TRBJ2-1; 11 nucleotides agree with TRBD1. The V gene's germline CDR1 is SNHLY and CDR2 FYNNEI. V was clipped by 5 bases and J by 6 bases; unmatched bases: 6. CDR3 length: 15 residues.

The chain employs TRBV19 and TRBJ2-5; maybe TRBD1 (6 bases). The V end was cut by 5 bases, the J end by 5 bases, with 12 bases between. The CDR3 runs to 13 residues. CDR1 LNHDA and CDR2 SQIVND come from the germline V gene (reference sequence). The CDR3 loop reads CASSDRQVETQYF. The CDR3 region has the DNA TGTGCCAGTAGTGATCGACAGGTTGAGACCCAGTACTTC.

This chain connects TRBV6-1 to TRBJ2-7, with no clear D. The germline V gene has CDR1 MNHNS and CDR2 SASEGT. The V gene lost 8 bases and the J gene lost 1 base, with 6 bases spanning the gap. The CDR3 spans 11 residues. This CDR3 reads CASRQSYEQYF. In nucleotides, the CDR3 is TGTGCCAGCCGCCAGTCCTACGAGCAGTACTTC.

The rearrangement links TRBV30 to TRBJ2-7, with D perhaps TRBD1 or TRBD2 (5 bases each). In germline, CDR1 is GTSNPN, CDR2 SVGIG (reference sequence). V was clipped by 3 bases and J by 0 bases, with 12 bases between them. The CDR3 has 14 residues. For the CDR3, the DNA is TGTGCCTGGAGGTCGGGGCCGAACTCCTACGAGCAGTACTTC. Its protein is CAWRSGPNSYEQYF.

The chain carries TRBV18 and TRBJ1-1; 7 nucleotides agree with TRBD1. The CDR3 is made up of 16 amino acids. V was pared by 1 base and J by 1 base, with 6 bases of the junction left unmatched. Germline CDR1 KGHSH, CDR2 LQKENI. CDR3 residues: CASSPRRGQGNTEAFF. The DNA of the CDR3 is TGTGCCAGCTCACCACGGAGGGGGCAGGGGAACACTGAAGCTTTCTTT.

The chain uses TRBV2 and TRBJ2-1; D is unclear. This CDR3 has 14 residues. In germline, CDR1 is SNHLY, CDR2 FYNNEI. Trimming took 4 bases from V and 1 from J, leaving 8 bases between them. The CDR3 is CASSGLGSYNEQFF. CDR3 coding DNA: TGTGCCAGCAGTGGTCTTGGTTCCTACAATGAGCAGTTCTTC.

The chain is built from TRBV7-9 and TRBJ2-1, with 8 bases matching TRBD1. Germline V gene sequence: CDR1 SEHNR, CDR2 FQNEAQ (reference sequence). The CDR3 is 16 residues long. The ends lost 5 bases at V and 0 bases at J; junction bases unmatched: 6. CDR3 in amino acids: CASSRGDRGSYNEQFF. In DNA form, the CDR3 reads TGTGCCAGCAGCCGCGGAGACAGGGGCTCCTACAATGAGCAGTTCTTC.

The gene calls are TRBV6-5 and TRBJ1-2, with a possible D match to TRBD1 (6 bases). V lost 0 bases to trimming and J lost 2 bases, with 13 bases between them. CDR1 MNHEY and CDR2 SVGAGI come from the germline V gene. The CDR3 loop spans 16 amino acids. The CDR3 loop reads CASSYSRDTVNYGYTF. The CDR3 DNA reads TGTGCCAGCAGTTACTCCCGGGACACCGTCAACTATGGCTACACCTTC.

The chain carries TRBV30 and TRBJ2-1; 11 bases are shared with TRBD2. The CDR3 runs 17 residues. Germline CDR1 and CDR2: GTSNPN and SVGIG (reference sequence). Germline trimming cut 0 bases from V and 8 bases from J; bases unmatched to any gene: 12. CDR3 sequence reads: CAWSVGRVAGGPDEQFF. CDR3 sequence (DNA): TGTGCCTGGAGTGTAGGTCGGGTAGCGGGGGGGCCCGATGAGCAGTTCTTC. The whole variable domain, remainder taken from reference TRBV30 and TRBJ2-1, is SQTIHQWPATLVQPVGSPLSLECTVEGTSNPNLYWYRQAAGRGLQLLFYSVGIGQISSEVPQNLSASRPQDRQFILSSKKLLLSDSGFYLCAWSVGRVAGGPDEQFFGPGTRLTVL.

The chain combines TRBV28 with TRBJ1-6, with TRBD1 matching 7 bases. Germline CDR1 is MDHEN and CDR2 is SYDVKM. V shed 3 bases, J shed 8 bases, and the junction held 10 bases outside the gene matches. This CDR3 has 16 amino acids. DNA of the CDR3: TGTGCCAGCAGTTTGCCAGGGGGGTCAATATATTCACCCCTCCACTTT. It translates to CASSLPGGSIYSPLHF.

This chain uses TRBV29-1 with TRBJ2-2; 16 positions agree with TRBD2. This CDR3 is built from 16 residues. Trimming cost V 7 bases and J 7 bases; bases outside gene matches: 9. In germline, CDR1 is SQVTM, CDR2 ANQGSEA. CDR3 loop: CSALGTSGRGSGELFF. The CDR3 nucleotides read TGCAGCGCCTTAGGGACTAGCGGGAGGGGGAGCGGGGAGCTGTTTTTT.